This TCR beta chain was obtained from a study of cytotoxic CD8 clonotypes in ibrutinib-treated CLL. Turning to the study itself: When averaged across all of the samples, the counts came to around 260,000 productive templates and 90,000 to 95,000 productive rearrangements.

Sequencing used immunoSEQ multiplex PCR; TCRdb keeps in-frame clones, though not all of them. Among approximately 160,000 clones listed, more than 70% were seen once. Germline V gene lookup returns CDR1 SGHKS and CDR2 YYEKEE (reference sequence). V gave up 4 bases and J gave up 0 bases; unmatched junction bases: 6. There are 15 residues in the CDR3. The sequencing here drew on PBMCs, taken at disease progression, from a patient treated with ibrutinib. The chain couples TRBV5-5 to TRBJ2-7; TRBD1 matches 8 bases. The receptor was derived from a human donor with chronic lymphocytic leukemia. CDR3 amino acids: CASSPDRESSYEQYF. CDR3 bases: TGTGCCAGCAGCCCGGACAGGGAAAGCTCCTACGAGCAGTACTTC.